This TCR beta chain derives from a study of T cells after yellow fever vaccination. TCRdb analysed the 5' RACE reads with MiXCR anew, one entry per CDR3 protein. The table records fewer than 400,000 distinct CDR3 sequences, about 10% of them present only once. This CDR3 spans 14 amino acids. Trimming shortened V by 4 bases and J by 8 bases, and 14 bases separated the two germline ends. CDR1 is MDHEN and CDR2 is SYDVKM in the germline V gene. The chain links TRBV28 to TRBJ1-4; the D gene is possibly TRBD1 (5 bases). Sequences were derived from CD4+ T cells sorted from PBMCs, sampled 45 days after the yellow fever booster vaccination. The sequence was obtained from a man between 18 and 29 years old who received the YFV17D yellow fever vaccine. As DNA, the CDR3 is TGTGCCAGCAGTTCAGGGCAGAAATACGAAAAACTGTTTTTT. It codes for CASSSGQKYEKLFF.